Listed below are T cell receptor beta chains from one sample, sequenced in a study of cytomegalovirus exposure and HLA in healthy donors. The table came from immunoSEQ multiplex PCR; TCRdb's copy has only in-frame clones and leaves some out. Here the sample spans under 200,000 clones, roughly 79% being singletons. Sequencing was carried out using PBMCs. The receptors were gathered from a man aged 25 to 45 in good health and CMV-seronegative. CDR3s include the opening cysteine and the closing phenylalanine or tryptophan. The D gene is left open where the match is weak. Clone size is shown for a subset of rows, as once, few, many or a class of expanded clone.

TRBJ2-1 | . | TRBV15 | . | TGTGCCACCAGCAGAGATGGAGGATCCTACAATGAGCAGTTCTTC | CATSRDGGSYNEQFF
TRBJ2-3 | . | TRBV9 | TRBD2 | TGTGCCAGCAGCGTAGATCTAGCGGGAGGGCAAGATACGCAGTATTTT | CASSVDLAGGQDTQYF
TRBJ1-2 | . | TRBV13 | TRBD1 | TGTGCCAGCAGCTTAACAGGGGGCGTCTCCGGCTACACCTTC | CASSLTGGVSGYTF
TRBJ1-4 | . | TRBV9 | . | TGTGCCAGCAGCGTAGAAGGCGGTTCTAATGAAAAACTGTTTTTT | CASSVEGGSNEKLFF
TRBJ2-1 | once | TRBV5-1 | . | TGCGCCAGCAGCTTTGGTTTGAGCTCCTACAATGAGCAGTTCTTC | CASSFGLSSYNEQFF
TRBJ2-3 | . | TRBV5-1 | TRBD2 | TGCGCCAGCAGTTTTAGCGGGGGGAAGGCCGATACGCAGTATTTT | CASSFSGGKADTQYF
TRBJ2-7 | once | TRBV5-1 | . | TGCGCCAGCAGCGCCAGTTACGAGCAGTACTTC | CASSASYEQYF
TRBJ2-1 | . | TRBV5-4 | TRBD1 | TGTGCCAGCAGCTCGGCGTTACAGGGGAGTGAGCAGTTCTTC | CASSSALQGSEQFF
TRBJ2-7 | . | TRBV7-2 | . | TGTGCCAGCAGCTTACTCCGGAGCTCCTACGAGCAGTACTTC | CASSLLRSSYEQYF
TRBJ2-7 | . | TRBV27 | TRBD2 | TGTGCCAGCAGTCGAGGGACTAGTGGCATCTACGAGCAGTACTTC | CASSRGTSGIYEQYF
TRBJ2-5 | . | TRBV4-3 | TRBD1 | TGCGCCAGCAGCCTTTGGACAGGGGTGGTTTCAGAGACCCAGTACTTC | CASSLWTGVVSETQYF
TRBJ2-7 | . | TRBV6-6 | TRBD1 | TGTGCCAGCAGTTTCTTCAGGGGGAAGGGTACCAAGCAGTACTTC | CASSFFRGKGTKQYF
TRBJ2-7 | . | TRBV30 | . | TGTGCCTGGAGGGGGGGAAGCTCCTACGAGCAGTACTTC | CAWRGGSSYEQYF
TRBJ2-7 | few | TRBV10-1 | TRBD1 | TGCGCCAGCAGTGAGACGGCGATGGGGACAGGGAGGCCGGTGCAGTACTTC | CASSETAMGTGRPVQYF
TRBJ2-3 | . | TRBV6-4 | TRBD2 | TGTGCCAGCAGTGAGCGGGAGACAGATACGCAGTATTTT | CASSERETDTQYF
TRBJ2-5 | . | TRBV7-3 | TRBD2 | TGTGCCAGCAGCAAGACCGGGACTAGCGGGGGAAACACCCAGTACTTC | CASSKTGTSGGNTQYF
TRBJ2-7 | . | TRBV5-6 | TRBD1 | TGTGCCAGCAGCCCGGGACAGGGTTTCCACGAGCAGTACTTC | CASSPGQGFHEQYF
TRBJ2-3 | . | TRBV5-1 | . | TGCGCCAGCAGCTCAGATGGGGCTGCTAGCACAGATACGCAGTATTTT | CASSSDGAASTDTQYF
TRBJ1-1 | . | TRBV30 | . | TGTGCCTGGAGTGTACTTCCCAGGGTAGGAACTGAAGCTTTCTTT | CAWSVLPRVGTEAFF
TRBJ1-4 | . | TRBV28 | TRBD1 | TGTGCCAGCAGGCAACCGGGACAGGGATCGGGGGAAAAACTGTTTTTT | CASRQPGQGSGEKLFF
TRBJ2-1 | . | TRBV4-1 | . | TGCGCCAGCAGCCAAGAGGACAGCGGGGCCTTGGAGCAGTTCTTC | CASSQEDSGALEQFF
TRBJ2-5 | few | TRBV10-3 | TRBD2 | TGTGCCATCAGTGGGACTAGCGGGACGGGTGAGCAGTACTTC | CAISGTSGTGEQYF
TRBJ2-1 | . | TRBV7-3 | . | TGTGCCAGCAGCTTGGGGGGGGGCACGAATGAGCAGTTCTTC | CASSLGGGTNEQFF
TRBJ2-7 | . | TRBV25-1 | . | TGTGCCAGCAGTGCTCCCCCCTACGAGCAGTACTTC | CASSAPPYEQYF
TRBJ1-2 | once | TRBV7-2 | . | TGTGCCAGCAGCCTAGAGGGGGTCTCGGTTGGCTACACCTTC | CASSLEGVSVGYTF
TRBJ2-3 | once | TRBV9 | TRBD2 | TGTGCCAGCAGCGTAGGTGGGCTAGCGGGATACTCCGACACAGATACGCAGTATTTT | CASSVGGLAGYSDTDTQYF
TRBJ2-7 | once | TRBV6-4 | . | TGTGCCAGCAGCACCAGACCGTTGCCTCGGGACTACGAGCAGTACTTC | CASSTRPLPRDYEQYF
TRBJ1-6 | . | TRBV9 | TRBD1 | TGTGCCAGCAGCTGGGGGACAGGGGGCGCAAATTCACCCCTCCACTTT | CASSWGTGGANSPLHF
TRBJ1-1 | few | TRBV29-1 | TRBD1 | TGCAGCGTTGCCCGGGACAGGGGCACTGAAGCTTTCTTT | CSVARDRGTEAFF
TRBJ1-3 | . | TRBV7-2 | . | TGTGCCAGCAGCTTATCTCGGTGGGGCGCCGGAAACACCATATATTTT | CASSLSRWGAGNTIYF
TRBJ1-4 | few | TRBV2 | . | TGTGCCAGCAGTGAAGCTATGACAGGCCGTGGGGAACTGTTTTTT | CASSEAMTGRGELFF
TRBJ1-1 | . | TRBV4-3 | . | TGCGCCAGCAGCCACGGCGACAGGAACACTGAAGCTTTCTTT | CASSHGDRNTEAFF
TRBJ2-7 | few | TRBV7-9 | . | TGTGCCAGCAGCTTAGCAGGCAGGCACGAGCAGTACTTC | CASSLAGRHEQYF
TRBJ1-1 | . | TRBV10-3 | TRBD1 | TGTGCCACCAGCCCGGACAGGACGAACACTGAAGCTTTCTTT | CATSPDRTNTEAFF
TRBJ2-1 | . | TRBV7-9 | TRBD2 | TGTGCCAGCAGCAGACTCCCGGGACTAGCGGGACCCATCTACAATGAGCAGTTCTTC | CASSRLPGLAGPIYNEQFF
TRBJ2-6 | . | TRBV28 | . | TGTGCCAGCAGTTCCGCAGGGACACCCCTCTCTGGGGCCAACGTCCTGACTTTC | CASSSAGTPLSGANVLTF
TRBJ2-5 | . | TRBV7-3 | TRBD1 | TGTGCCAGCAGTTCGACAGGGGGTCAAGAGACCCAGTACTTC | CASSSTGGQETQYF
TRBJ2-3 | . | TRBV27 | . | TGTGCCAGCAGTTGGGGCCGGAGCACAGATACGCAGTATTTT | CASSWGRSTDTQYF
TRBJ1-2 | . | TRBV4-3 | . | TGCGCCAGCAGCCAAGACTCGGGGAACTATGGCTACACCTTC | CASSQDSGNYGYTF
TRBJ1-6 | few | TRBV6-1 | TRBD1 | TGTGCCAGCAGTTCAGGGGGCGCCTATAATTCACCCCTCCACTTT | CASSSGGAYNSPLHF
TRBJ1-2 | . | TRBV29-1 | TRBD1 | TGCAGCGTTGAGGACAGGTTCGGCTACACCTTC | CSVEDRFGYTF
TRBJ2-7 | . | TRBV1 | . | TGCACCAGCAGCTGTGGACATCACTACGAGCAGTACTTC | CTSSCGHHYEQYF